The clone carrying this T cell receptor (beta chain) came up a few times. Its target is unknown. Peripheral blood was drawn, ten milliliters per donor. Using a J-beta primer mix together with a sample-barcoded 5' primer, a second PCR was run for roughly 6 to 12 cycles. Unique molecular identifiers of 12 random nucleotides labeled each cDNA. Each CDR3 protein is one row after TCRdb ran MiXCR on the 5' RACE reads. Among some 1.8 million distinct CDR3 sequences, about two fifths were seen once, and the ten largest hold under 30%. The data were obtained in a study of blood T cells in healthy people across ages. Study conclusions and caveats: As age increased, TCR beta diversity per million T cells fell in a roughly linear fashion.

CDR1 is DFQATT and CDR2 is SNEGSKA in the germline V gene (reference sequence). V lost 1 base to trimming and J lost 3 bases; unmatched junction nucleotides: 8. CDR3 length: 16 amino acids. The chain has TRBV20-1 and TRBJ2-1, with TRBD2 matching 8 bases. The sequence was obtained from a human donor in good health. The sample consisted of blood. This chain's CDR3 is CSARAGAGADYNEQFF. The CDR3 DNA sequence: TGCAGTGCTAGAGCGGGAGCGGGGGCCGACTACAATGAGCAGTTCTTC.